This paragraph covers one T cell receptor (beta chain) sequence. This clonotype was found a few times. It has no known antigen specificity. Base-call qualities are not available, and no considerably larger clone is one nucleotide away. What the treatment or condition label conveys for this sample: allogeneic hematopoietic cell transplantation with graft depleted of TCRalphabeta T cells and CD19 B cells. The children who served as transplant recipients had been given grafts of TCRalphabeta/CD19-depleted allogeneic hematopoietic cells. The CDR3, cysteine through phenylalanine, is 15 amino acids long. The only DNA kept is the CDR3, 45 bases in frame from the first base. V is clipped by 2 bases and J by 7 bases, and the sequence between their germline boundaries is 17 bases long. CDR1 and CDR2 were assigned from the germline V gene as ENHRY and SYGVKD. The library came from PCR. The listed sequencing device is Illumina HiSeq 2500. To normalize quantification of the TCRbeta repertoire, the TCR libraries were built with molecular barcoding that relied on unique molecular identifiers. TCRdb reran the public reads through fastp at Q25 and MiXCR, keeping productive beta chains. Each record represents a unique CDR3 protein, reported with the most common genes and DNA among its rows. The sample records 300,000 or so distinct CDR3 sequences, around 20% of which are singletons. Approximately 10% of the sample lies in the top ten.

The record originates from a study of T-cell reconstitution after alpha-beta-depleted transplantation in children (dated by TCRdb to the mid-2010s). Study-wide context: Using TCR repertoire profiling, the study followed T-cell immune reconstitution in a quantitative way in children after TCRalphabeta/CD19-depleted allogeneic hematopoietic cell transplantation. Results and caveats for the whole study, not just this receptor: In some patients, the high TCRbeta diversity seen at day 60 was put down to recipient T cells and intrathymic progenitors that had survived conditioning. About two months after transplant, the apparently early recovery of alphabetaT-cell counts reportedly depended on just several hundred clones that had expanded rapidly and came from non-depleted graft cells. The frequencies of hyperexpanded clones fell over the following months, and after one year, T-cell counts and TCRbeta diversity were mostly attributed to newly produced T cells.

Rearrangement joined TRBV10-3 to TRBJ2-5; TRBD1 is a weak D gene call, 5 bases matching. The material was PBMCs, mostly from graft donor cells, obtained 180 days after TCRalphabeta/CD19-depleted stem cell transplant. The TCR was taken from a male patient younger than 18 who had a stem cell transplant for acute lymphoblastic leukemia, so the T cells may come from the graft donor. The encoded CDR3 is CAISEPTARRGTQYF. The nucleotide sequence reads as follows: TGTGCCATCAGTGAGCCTACGGCCCGAAGGGGGACCCAGTACTTC.